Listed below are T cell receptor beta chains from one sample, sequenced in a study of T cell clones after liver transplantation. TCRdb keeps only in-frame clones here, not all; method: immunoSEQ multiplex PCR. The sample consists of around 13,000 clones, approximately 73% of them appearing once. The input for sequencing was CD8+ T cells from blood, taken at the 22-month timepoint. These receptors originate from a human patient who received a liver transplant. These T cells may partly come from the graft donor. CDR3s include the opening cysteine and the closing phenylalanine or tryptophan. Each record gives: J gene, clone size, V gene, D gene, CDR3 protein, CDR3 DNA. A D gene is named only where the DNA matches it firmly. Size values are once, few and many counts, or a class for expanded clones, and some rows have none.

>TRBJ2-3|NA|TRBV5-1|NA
CASSSGTDSTDTQYF
TGCGCCAGCAGCTCCGGGACGGATAGCACAGATACGCAGTATTTT
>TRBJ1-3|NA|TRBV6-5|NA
CASSYNVGDSGNTIYF
TGTGCCAGCAGTTATAACGTGGGCGACTCTGGAAACACCATATATTTT
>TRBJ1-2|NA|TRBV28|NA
CASSFSGTFYGYTF
TGTGCCAGCAGTTTCTCCGGGACATTCTATGGCTACACCTTC
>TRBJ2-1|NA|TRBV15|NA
CATSRVMHEQFF
TGTGCCACCAGCAGAGTGATGCATGAGCAGTTCTTC
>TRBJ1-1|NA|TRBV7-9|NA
CASSLELGGFTEAFF
TGTGCCAGCAGCTTAGAGTTGGGGGGCTTCACTGAAGCTTTCTTT
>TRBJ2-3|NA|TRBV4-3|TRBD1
CASSQEVMGQWAATQYF
TGCGCCAGCAGCCAAGAGGTCATGGGACAGTGGGCTGCGACGCAGTATTTT
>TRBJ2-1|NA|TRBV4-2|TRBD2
CASSQVDSGSGSEQFF
TGTGCCAGCAGCCAAGTCGATAGCGGGAGCGGGAGTGAGCAGTTCTTC
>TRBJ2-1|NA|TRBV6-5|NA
CASSLSGSSYNEQFF
TGTGCCAGCAGCCTGAGTGGGAGCTCCTACAATGAGCAGTTCTTC
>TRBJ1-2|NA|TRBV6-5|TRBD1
CASSYGTGWGMNGYTF
TGTGCCAGCAGTTACGGGACAGGGTGGGGGATGAATGGCTACACCTTC
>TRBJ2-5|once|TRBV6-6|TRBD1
CASNLGQGQETQYF
TGTGCCAGCAACCTTGGACAGGGACAAGAGACCCAGTACTTC
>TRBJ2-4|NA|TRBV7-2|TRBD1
CASRPTGVVNIQYF
TGTGCCAGCAGACCTACAGGGGTGGTGAACATTCAGTACTTC
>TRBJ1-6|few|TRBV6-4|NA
CASSEGDNSPLHF
TGTGCCAGCAGTGAAGGGGATAATTCACCCCTCCACTTT
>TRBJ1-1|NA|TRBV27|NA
CASSLSIRRPEAFF
TGTGCCAGCAGTTTGTCAATCCGAAGACCTGAAGCTTTCTTT
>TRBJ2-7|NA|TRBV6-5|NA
CASSPRDGRYEQYF
TGTGCCAGCAGTCCCCGGGACGGACGATACGAGCAGTACTTC
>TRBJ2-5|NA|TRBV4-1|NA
CASSQDPGQPETQYF
TGCGCCAGCAGCCAAGATCCCGGACAGCCAGAGACCCAGTACTTC
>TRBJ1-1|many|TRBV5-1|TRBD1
CASSLSDRVNTEAFF
TGCGCCAGCAGCTTGTCCGACAGGGTGAACACTGAAGCTTTCTTT
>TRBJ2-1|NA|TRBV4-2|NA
CASSQDFGLTNEQFF
TGTGCCAGCAGCCAAGATTTTGGGCTAACCAATGAGCAGTTCTTC
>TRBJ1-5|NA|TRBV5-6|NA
CASSLGGGYSNQPQHF
TGTGCCAGCAGCTTGGGTGGCGGTTACAGCAATCAGCCCCAGCATTTT
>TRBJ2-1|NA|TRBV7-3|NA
CASSLNSNEQFF
TGTGCCAGCAGCTTAAACAGCAATGAGCAGTTCTTC
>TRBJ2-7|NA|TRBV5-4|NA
CASTRTGHYEQYF
TGTGCCAGCACCCGTACGGGGCACTACGAGCAGTACTTC
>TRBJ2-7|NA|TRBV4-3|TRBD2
CASSIGTTYYEQYF
TGCGCCAGCAGCATCGGGACTACTTACTACGAGCAGTACTTC
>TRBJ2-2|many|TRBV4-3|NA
CASSQDNPDTGELFF
TGCGCCAGCAGCCAAGATAATCCGGACACCGGGGAGCTGTTTTTT
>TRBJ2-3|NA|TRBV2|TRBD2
CAGGLAGAGNTQYF
TGTGCCGGGGGACTAGCGGGAGCAGGGAATACGCAGTATTTT
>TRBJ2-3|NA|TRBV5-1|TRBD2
CASSFPQAETSGGAPDTQYF
TGCGCCAGCAGCTTCCCGCAGGCCGAAACTAGCGGGGGGGCCCCAGATACGCAGTATTTT
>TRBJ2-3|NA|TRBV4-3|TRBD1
CASSQDQTTGEDTQYF
TGCGCCAGCAGCCAAGATCAGACCACAGGGGAAGATACGCAGTATTTT
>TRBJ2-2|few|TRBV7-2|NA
CASSFGLGAGELFF
TGTGCCAGCAGCTTCGGGCTAGGTGCCGGGGAGCTGTTTTTT
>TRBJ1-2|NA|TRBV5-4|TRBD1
CASSGTVSKLDYGYTF
TGTGCCAGCAGTGGGACAGTGAGTAAACTTGACTATGGCTACACCTTC
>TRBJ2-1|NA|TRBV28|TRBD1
CASSPPGTGVGDEQFF
TGTGCCAGCAGTCCGCCCGGGACAGGGGTAGGGGATGAGCAGTTCTTC
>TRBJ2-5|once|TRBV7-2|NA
CASSLVGDSETQYF
TGTGCCAGCAGCTTAGTTGGGGATAGCGAGACCCAGTACTTC
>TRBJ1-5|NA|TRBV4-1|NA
CASSQGHRDSNQPQHF
TGCGCCAGCAGCCAAGGGCACCGGGACAGCAATCAGCCCCAGCATTTT
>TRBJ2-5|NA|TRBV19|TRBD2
CASSIGAGGGTQYF
TGTGCCAGTAGTATCGGGGCGGGAGGAGGGACCCAGTACTTC
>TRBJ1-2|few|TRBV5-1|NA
CASTGVEERTDGYTF
TGCGCCAGCACGGGGGTCGAGGAAAGGACAGACGGCTACACCTTC
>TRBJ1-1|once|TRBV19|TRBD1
CASSADRVGDTEAFF
TGTGCCAGTAGTGCCGACAGGGTGGGGGACACTGAAGCTTTCTTT
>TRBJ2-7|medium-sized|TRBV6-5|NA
CASSGGTGKYEQYF
TGTGCCAGCAGCGGTGGTACAGGCAAGTACGAGCAGTACTTC
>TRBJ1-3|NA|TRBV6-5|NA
CASSYFPPLGGNTIYF
TGTGCCAGCAGTTACTTCCCCCCCCTCGGAGGAAACACCATATATTTT
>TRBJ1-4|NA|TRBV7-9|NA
CASSNTPALNEKLFF
TGTGCCAGCAGCAATACCCCAGCACTCAATGAAAAACTGTTTTTT
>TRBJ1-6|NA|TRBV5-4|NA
CASSSSRVSSPLHF
TGTGCCAGCAGCTCGAGCAGGGTTTCATCACCCCTCCACTTT
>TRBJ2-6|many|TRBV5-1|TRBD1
CATTGVGANVLTF
TGCGCCACCACAGGGGTCGGGGCCAACGTCCTGACTTTC
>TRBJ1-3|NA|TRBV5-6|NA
CASSPTESGNTIYF
TGTGCCAGCAGCCCCACGGAGTCTGGAAACACCATATATTTT
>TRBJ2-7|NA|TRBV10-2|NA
CASSAVAGLSYEQYF
TGCGCCAGCAGTGCGGTGGCAGGGTTAAGCTACGAGCAGTACTTC
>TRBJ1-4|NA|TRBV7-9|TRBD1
CASSIDRGEDEKLFF
TGTGCCAGCAGCATCGACAGGGGAGAGGATGAAAAACTGTTTTTT
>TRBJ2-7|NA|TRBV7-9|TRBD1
CASSPLGQPYEQYF
TGTGCCAGCAGCCCCCTGGGACAGCCCTACGAGCAGTACTTC
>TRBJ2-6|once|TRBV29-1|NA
CSVEEGVGLSGANVLTF
TGCAGCGTTGAAGAGGGAGTGGGGTTAAGTGGGGCCAACGTCCTGACTTTC
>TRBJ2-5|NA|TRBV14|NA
CASSQGLPLETQYF
TGTGCCAGCAGCCAAGGCCTGCCGCTAGAGACCCAGTACTTC
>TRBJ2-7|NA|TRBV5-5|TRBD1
CASSLVGRGNEQYF
TGTGCCAGCAGCTTGGTAGGCAGGGGGAACGAGCAGTACTTC